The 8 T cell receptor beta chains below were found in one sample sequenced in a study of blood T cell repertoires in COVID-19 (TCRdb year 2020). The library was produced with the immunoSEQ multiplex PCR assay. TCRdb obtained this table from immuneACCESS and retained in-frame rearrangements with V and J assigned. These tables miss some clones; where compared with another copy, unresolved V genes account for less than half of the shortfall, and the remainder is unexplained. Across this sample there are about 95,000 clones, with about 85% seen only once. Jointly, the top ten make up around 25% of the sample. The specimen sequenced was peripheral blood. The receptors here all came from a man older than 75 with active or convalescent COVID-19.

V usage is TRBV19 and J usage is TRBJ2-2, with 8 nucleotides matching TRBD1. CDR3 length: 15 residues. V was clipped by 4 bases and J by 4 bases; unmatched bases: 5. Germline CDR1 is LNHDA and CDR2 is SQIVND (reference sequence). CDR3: CASSKDRAVTGELFF. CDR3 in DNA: TGTGCCAGTAGTAAGGACAGGGCCGTCACCGGGGAGCTGTTTTTT.

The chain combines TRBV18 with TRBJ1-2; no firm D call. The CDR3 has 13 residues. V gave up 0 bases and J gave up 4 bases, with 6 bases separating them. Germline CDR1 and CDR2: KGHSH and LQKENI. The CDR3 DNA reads TGTGCCAGCTCACCACCTGGACTCTATGGCTACACCTTC. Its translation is CASSPPGLYGYTF.

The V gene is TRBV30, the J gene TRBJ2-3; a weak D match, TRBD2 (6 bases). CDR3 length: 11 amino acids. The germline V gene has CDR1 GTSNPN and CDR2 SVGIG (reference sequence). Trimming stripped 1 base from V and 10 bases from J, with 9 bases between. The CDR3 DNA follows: TGTGCCTGGAGTGACGGGGAGGCGCAGTATTTT. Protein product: CAWSDGEAQYF.

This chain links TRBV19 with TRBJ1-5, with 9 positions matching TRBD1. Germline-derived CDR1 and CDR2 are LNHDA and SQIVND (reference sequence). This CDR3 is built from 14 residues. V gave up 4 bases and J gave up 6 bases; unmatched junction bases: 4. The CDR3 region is CASSTGQGGQPQHF. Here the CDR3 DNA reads TGTGCCAGTAGTACGGGACAGGGCGGTCAGCCCCAGCATTTT.

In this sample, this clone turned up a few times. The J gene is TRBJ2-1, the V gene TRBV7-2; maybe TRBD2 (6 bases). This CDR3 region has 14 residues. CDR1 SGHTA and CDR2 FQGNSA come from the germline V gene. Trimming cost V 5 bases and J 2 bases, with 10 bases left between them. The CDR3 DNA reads TGTGCCAGCAGCGTGCGGGGAGCCTACAATGAGCAGTTCTTC. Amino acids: CASSVRGAYNEQFF.

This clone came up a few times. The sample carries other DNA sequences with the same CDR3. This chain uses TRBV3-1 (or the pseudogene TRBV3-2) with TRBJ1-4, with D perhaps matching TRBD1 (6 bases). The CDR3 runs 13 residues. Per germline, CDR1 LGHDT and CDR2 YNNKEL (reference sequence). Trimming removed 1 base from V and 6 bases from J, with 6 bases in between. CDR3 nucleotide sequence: TGTGCCAGCAGCCAAGCAGGGGATGAAAAACTGTTTTTT. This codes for CASSQAGDEKLFF.

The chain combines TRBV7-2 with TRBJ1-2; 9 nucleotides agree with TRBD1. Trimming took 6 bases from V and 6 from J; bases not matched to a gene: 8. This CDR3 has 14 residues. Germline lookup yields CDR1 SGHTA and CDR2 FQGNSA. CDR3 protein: CASRRGTGLDGYTF. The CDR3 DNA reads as TGTGCCAGCAGGCGGGGGACAGGGTTGGATGGCTACACCTTC.

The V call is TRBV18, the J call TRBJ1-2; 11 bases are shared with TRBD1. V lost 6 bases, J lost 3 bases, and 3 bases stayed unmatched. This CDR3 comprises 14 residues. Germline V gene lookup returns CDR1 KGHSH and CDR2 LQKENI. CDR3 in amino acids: CASSRTGGHYGYTF. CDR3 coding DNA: TGTGCCAGCTCCCGGACAGGGGGCCACTATGGCTACACCTTC.